The source of this T cell receptor beta chain is a study of T-cell reconstitution after alpha-beta-depleted transplantation in children. Findings and caveats of the study: Fresh T-cell production supplied most of the T-cell counts and diversity seen one year after transplant. Expanded graft clones, several hundred of them, were reportedly the source of alpha-beta T cells about two months after transplant. Several patients had high TCRbeta diversity at day 60; it came from surviving recipient T cells and thymic progenitors.

This clonotype was detected a few times. Its target is not known. The TCRbeta library incorporated unique molecular identifiers. MiXCR was run by TCRdb on the PCR reads, yielding one entry per CDR3 protein. Counted here are 150,000 to 250,000 distinct CDR3 sequences, roughly 6.5% occurring once; the ten biggest clones make up 4.5% to 5.5%. This TCR derives from a girl less than two years old with combined immunodeficiency, due to receive a stem cell transplant. The material was PBMCs, obtained before TCRalphabeta/CD19-depleted stem cell transplant.

The chain's CDR3 is CASSLRWDRGYGMKAFF. DNA for the CDR3: TGCGCCAGCAGCTTGAGGTGGGACAGGGGCTATGGGATGAAAGCTTTCTTT. V usage is TRBV5-1 and J usage is TRBJ1-1, with TRBD1 matching 10 bases. Germline-derived CDR1 and CDR2 are SGHRS and YFSETQ. The CDR3 is 17 residues long. The ends lost 1 base at V and 9 bases at J; junction bases unmatched: 15.